This entry features one T cell receptor (beta chain) sequence. The antigen this receptor binds is unknown. No per-base quality is available; no much larger clone lies one base away. Libraries were made using the immunoSEQ multiplex PCR assay. To provide template for TCR sequencing, every sample had RNA extracted and reverse transcribed into cDNA. First-strand cDNA was synthesized using SuperScript III with a 2:1 mix of oligo-dT and random hexamers. Amplification bias was assessed with a synthetic immune receptor repertoire, and residual bias was removed computationally. Concerning the study's data processing: Raw reads were preprocessed to remove errors, and CDR3 was defined by IMGT conventions from the conserved cysteine to phenylalanine. Clonality was computed as 1 minus the Shannon entropy, with the entropy normalized by log2 of the number of productive unique TCRs. Whether scalp clones were CD4 or CD8 was inferred by matching scalp TCRbeta sequences against CD4 and CD8 repertoires sorted from blood. TCRdb's version of the immuneACCESS table is confined to in-frame rearrangements and falls short of the full clone set. An unresolved V gene accounts for under half of the shortfall where checked; the remainder is of unknown origin. The DNA was the basis for D and trimming; V, J and clone size are from that table. The sample has around 150,000 clones on record, roughly four fifths of them singletons. The top ten clonotypes cover around a quarter of the sample.

Relative to germline, V is 3 bases shorter and J is 8 bases shorter, with 11 bases between their ends. Its CDR3 holds 13 amino acids, cysteine through phenylalanine. The retained sequence is limited to the CDR3, 39 bases, with the frame set at the first base. The germline V gene (reference sequence) gives CDR1 as PRHDT and CDR2 as FYEKMQ. The sample comes from a study of CD8+ T cells in alopecia areata (dated by TCRdb to about 2018). A note on the overall study: Treated patients were enrolled in an open-label pilot trial of oral tofacitinib at 5 to 10 mg twice daily for moderate-to-severe alopecia areata. TCRbeta CDR3 regions were amplified by immunoSEQ multiplex PCR with 35 Vbeta forward and 13 Jbeta reverse primers. In humans, TCRbeta sequencing was performed on scalp tissue and on sorted CD4+ and CD8+ peripheral blood T cells from healthy controls and from patients with patchy or totalis/universalis alopecia areata. Scalp clonality was compared across normal scalp (n=4), patchy alopecia areata scalp (n=8), and alopecia totalis/universalis scalp (n=8). RNA was obtained with the PAXgene miRNA kit for fixed scalp, the miRNeasy kit for PBMCs, and the RNeasy kit for mouse skin. Biopsies were taken from tofacitinib-treated patients at baseline and at 4 and 24 weeks of treatment, and a later scalp biopsy was taken in several of the tofacitinib-treated patients. For the treated patients, the SALT score, which quantifies what percentage of scalp surface area is affected, served as the measure of disease severity. To study T cell clonal expansion in alopecia areata, the researchers applied high-throughput TCRbeta sequencing to both the C3H/HeJ mouse model and human patients. Tofacitinib was given for 6 to 18 months, followed by 6 months of follow-up off drug to assess delayed response and recurrence.

The study at large found these results: Unlike mouse skin, which is dominated by gammadelta T cells, normal human skin has resident alphabeta T cells that are also sequenced, and this complicates analysis of the scalp TCR repertoire. Compared with normal scalp, lesional scalp had higher clonality and more expanded CD8+ clones, particularly in alopecia totalis/universalis, a pattern that suggests antigenic drive. Shared TCR sequences between patients were less evident than in mice, which may be partly attributable to HLA diversity in the patient population. Tofacitinib significantly lowered scalp clonality and the number of expanded CD8+ clones among the top 100 scalp clones. Many expanded lesional clones persisted in scalp and blood during tofacitinib treatment, which may partly explain relapse after stopping treatment. Because the treated cohort was small and had just a single nonresponder, larger studies are needed to establish links between baseline CD8+ expansion and response.

The meaning of the sample's time point label: 4 weeks on oral tofacitinib. Taken with the paper, the label for treatment or condition translates to: oral pan-JAK inhibitor, 5-10 mg twice daily. From alopecia areata patients, peripheral blood was collected along with lesional scalp punch biopsies. After PBMCs were isolated by density centrifugation and stained for CD3, CD4 and CD8, a FACSAria was used to sort CD4+ and CD8+ T cells. Rearrangement joined TRBV13 to TRBJ1-3, with the D segment identity uncertain. The sequence derives from a human donor with alopecia areata. The source material was CD8+ T cells sorted from blood, sampled at week 4, from a patient treated with tofacitinib. The CDR3 region has the sequence CASSLRREYTIYF. The DNA sequence is as follows: TGTGCCAGCAGCTTGAGGAGGGAATACACCATATATTTT.